These T cell receptor beta chains were read from a single sample in a study of T-cell reconstitution after alpha-beta-depleted transplantation in children. TCRdb itself ran the PCR reads through MiXCR, one entry per CDR3 protein. The sample lists about 480,000 distinct CDR3 sequences, roughly an eighth seen once, with less than 6.5% in the top ten. This specimen was PBMCs from the stem cell graft donor, taken from the stem cell graft. The receptor set was obtained from a human donor who donated a stem cell graft to a child with combined immunodeficiency. Both conserved end residues are part of each CDR3. Size tells how often a clone was seen (once, few, many) or the class of an expanded clone, and some rows leave it out.

TRBV28,17,NA,TRBJ1-4,CASSPSPGGELNEKLFF
TRBV4-3,15,NA,TRBJ2-5,CASSQRRGFQETQYF
TRBV28,17,NA,TRBJ2-3,CASSEWGTGTSTDTQYF
TRBV2,14,NA,TRBJ2-3,CASKLGGPTDTQYF
TRBV19,13,NA,TRBJ2-2,CAASGVITGELFF
TRBV5-6,13,many,TRBJ1-4,CASSLGRDEKLFF
TRBV6-5,16,few,TRBJ1-4,CASSYLRPGGNEKLFF
TRBV5-1,14,few,TRBJ2-7,CASSLGDSHYEQYF
TRBV5-5,15,NA,TRBJ2-1,CASSLTGSPRDEQFF
TRBV29-1,12,few,TRBJ2-4,CSVYRDKDIQYF
TRBV30,17,few,TRBJ2-1,CAWSVQRGLAQLNEQFF
TRBV29-1,10,many,TRBJ1-1,CSVLNTEAFF
TRBV7-9,13,NA,TRBJ1-2,CASSFALGVGYTF
TRBV10-3,16,NA,TRBJ2-7,CAISDSDRGGTYEQYF
TRBV12-3/TRBV12-4,11,NA,TRBJ2-1,CASSLSLSPFF
TRBV19,11,few,TRBJ2-7,CASSIVGRKYF
TRBV7-9,15,NA,TRBJ2-1,CASSQGTSGRDEQFF
TRBV6-1,16,NA,TRBJ2-1,CASSRQFEGGYNEQFF
TRBV10-3,12,NA,TRBJ2-3,CAISDRRDTQYF
TRBV10-3,13,few,TRBJ1-1,CAISDSVGVGAFF
TRBV5-1,16,NA,TRBJ2-3,CASSSLGGPRTDTQYF
TRBV11-1,18,NA,TRBJ2-6,CASSSRDRVVSGANVLTF
TRBV3-1,17,NA,TRBJ2-7,CASCPALGTGNLYEQYF
TRBV12-3/TRBV12-4,17,NA,TRBJ2-4,CASSPQGTGVGRNIQYF
TRBV6-2/TRBV6-3,15,few,TRBJ2-7,CASSYRLAGPYEQYF
TRBV9,14,few,TRBJ2-3,CASSVAGAADTQYF
TRBV20-1,13,many,TRBJ2-7,CSASGGFRDEQYF
TRBV12-3/TRBV12-4,17,NA,TRBJ2-3,CASSYQTGTGVVDTQYF
TRBV7-9,13,NA,TRBJ2-5,CASSYRTGETQYF
TRBV12-3/TRBV12-4,14,many,TRBJ2-3,CASSPWGGTDTQYF
TRBV5-5,14,NA,TRBJ2-7,CAIGALQGAHEQYF
TRBV12-3/TRBV12-4,12,NA,TRBJ2-7,CASLGGSYEQYF
TRBV6-5,15,NA,TRBJ1-5,CASSYLGGSNQPQHF
TRBV28,14,NA,TRBJ2-4,CASRLQGAKYIQYF
TRBV10-2,17,NA,TRBJ2-3,CASMDRGRSGMTDTQYF
TRBV27,13,NA,TRBJ1-2,CASRRQGGYGYTF
TRBV29-1,11,few,TRBJ2-3,CSVEVGDTQYF
TRBV4-2,14,many,TRBJ2-1,CASSQVVSAKEQFF
TRBV12-3/TRBV12-4,16,many,TRBJ2-3,CASSLPLLAGSDTQYF
TRBV7-2,15,few,TRBJ1-2,CASSLDGGRGSGYTF
TRBV7-2,13,few,TRBJ2-7,CASSLVVGYEQYF